This T cell receptor (beta chain) was obtained from a study of neurological immune-mediated disorders. Study-wide results and limits: No CDR3 amino acid sequences recurred among expanded clones across subjects, suggesting private repertoires in all groups.

TCRdb re-called the 5' RACE reads through MiXCR, storing one row per CDR3 protein. The sample yields about 84,000 distinct CDR3 sequences, about a tenth seen once. Turning to this clonotype: Its antigen is currently unknown.

V lost 4 bases, J lost 3 bases, and 11 bases lay in between. CDR1 is SGHRS, CDR2 YFSETQ, per germline. The CDR3 spans 13 residues. The origin of this receptor is a man aged 35 to 55 in good health. This sequence joins TRBV5-1 and TRBJ2-7; the D is unclear. The sequencing sample was made of PBMCs. The CDR3 loop reads CASSLLTDYEQYF. The CDR3 DNA reads TGCGCCAGCAGCCTCTTGACTGACTACGAGCAGTACTTC.